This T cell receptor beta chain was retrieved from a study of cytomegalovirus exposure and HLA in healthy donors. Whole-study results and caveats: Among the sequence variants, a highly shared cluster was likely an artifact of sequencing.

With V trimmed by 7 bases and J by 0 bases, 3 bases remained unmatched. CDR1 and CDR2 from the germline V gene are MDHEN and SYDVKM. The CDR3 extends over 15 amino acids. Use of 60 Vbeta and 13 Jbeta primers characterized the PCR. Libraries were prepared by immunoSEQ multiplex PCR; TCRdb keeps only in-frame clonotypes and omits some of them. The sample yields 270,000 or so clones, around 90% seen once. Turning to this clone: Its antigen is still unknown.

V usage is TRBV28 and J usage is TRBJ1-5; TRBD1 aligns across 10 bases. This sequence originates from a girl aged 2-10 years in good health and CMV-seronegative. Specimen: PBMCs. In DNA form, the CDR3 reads TGTGCCAGCAAGGGGACAGGGGTTAGCAATCAGCCCCAGCATTTT. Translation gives CASKGTGVSNQPQHF.